This T cell receptor (beta chain) was found in a study of blood T cell repertoires in COVID-19. Per the germline V gene, CDR1 is SEHNR and CDR2 is FQNEAQ (reference sequence). V was trimmed by 5 bases and J by 11 bases, leaving 15 bases between them. This CDR3 is 12 amino acids long. Cohort placement rested on clinical history that participants reported themselves. Profiled with immunoSEQ multiplex PCR; TCRdb holds only in-frame clones, not every one. The top ten clones hold 2.5% to 3% of a sample with about 140,000 clones, 60% to 80% of them seen once. The chain recombines TRBV7-9 with TRBJ1-1; TRBD1 might be the D (5 bases). Sequenced: PBMCs or T cells enriched from blood (not recorded which). This clonotype was sampled from a woman in her forties or fifties who had recovered from COVID-19. Here the CDR3 DNA reads TGTGCCAGCAGCCCGGGCGGGACCGCGGCTTTCTTT. Translation: CASSPGGTAAFF.